This T cell receptor (beta chain) was sequenced for a study of cytotoxic CD8 clonotypes in ibrutinib-treated CLL. Findings and caveats of the study: Shared public clonotypes were rare, and on treatment they either got smaller or stayed the same. Clonality increased with ibrutinib response but returned toward baseline at progression.

Only in-frame clones appear in the TCRdb table, and some are missing; sequencing was by immunoSEQ multiplex PCR. The table records 190,000 or so clones, around three quarters of them present only once. A remark on this clone: The target antigen is unknown.

With 3 bases clipped from V and 3 bases from J, the junction kept 11 bases outside the gene matches. Germline-derived CDR1 and CDR2 are GTSNPN and SVGIG (reference sequence). CDR3 length: 17 amino acids. The TCR comes from a human donor with chronic lymphocytic leukemia. The genes are TRBV30 and TRBJ2-1; 10 nucleotides match TRBD2. Source: PBMCs, taken after 24 months of ibrutinib treatment. CDR3: CAWSFVRTSGRYNEQFF. CDR3 sequence (DNA): TGTGCCTGGAGCTTTGTAAGGACTAGCGGCCGCTACAATGAGCAGTTCTTC.